This TCR beta chain emerged from a study of blood T cell repertoires in COVID-19 (dated by TCRdb to about 2020). Broadly, across the study: Samples from collaborators originated in the United States, Italy and Spain and spanned both the acute and convalescent phases of COVID-19. The material from the prospective study consisted of cDNA or gDNA derived from T cells, B-cell-depleted T cells, or PBMCs. Sample metadata almost always included a de-identified subject ID, COVID-19 status, age in years and sex. Where HLA class I and class II types were available, the types were taken from metadata supplied by the sample provider, not from assay-based typing. The dataset comprised deeply sampled blood TCRbeta repertoires from subjects exposed to, actively infected with, or recovered from COVID-19. Samples came from the ongoing ImmuneRACE study (first 160 participants) plus 1,254 subjects from 6 global collaborators. The repertoires were released in a freely available public database intended as a resource for research on the immune response to SARS-CoV-2.

Via the germline V gene, CDR1 is MNHEY and CDR2 SVGAGI. The CDR3 has 11 amino acids, counting the end cysteine and phenylalanine. The retained sequence is limited to the CDR3, 33 bases, with the frame set at the first base. Deletion took 5 bases off V and 5 bases off J, with a span of 6 bases between the germline ends. As regards this clone: The antigen it binds to is not known. No base quality information exists; no much larger clone differs at one position. This sample includes further DNA sequences coding for the same CDR3.

The full study reports these points: How much clinical and demographic metadata was included differed by source and by participant, and the metadata was provided uncurated.

TCRbeta CDR3 regions were amplified from genomic DNA using the immunoSEQ Assay, a bias-controlled multiplex PCR. Concerning the study's data processing: The number of nucleated cells in each sample was estimated by amplification of reference gene primers within the assay. To quantify the absolute abundance of each unique TCRbeta CDR3 rearrangement, sequence reads were collapsed and filtered. For each sample, productive Simpson clonality was calculated by taking the square root of Simpson's diversity index across productive rearrangements. TCRdb re-hosts the immuneACCESS table, in-frame sequences only. Its copies lack some clones; in the studies checked, an unresolved V gene accounts for under half of them, and the cause for the rest is not known. V, J and clone size were drawn from that table, and D and trimming were deduced from the DNA. The sample records 200,000 or so clones, around 80% of which are singletons. Approximately 15% of the sample comes from the top ten.

The collaborating institutions used their own protocols to collect whole blood in K2EDTA tubes. For TCRbeta analysis, collaborators shipped samples as frozen whole blood, isolated PBMCs, or DNA extracted from either of those sample types. The source material was peripheral blood. The receptor comes from a man aged 25-45 years with active or convalescent COVID-19. The rearrangement combines TRBV6-5 with TRBJ1-2; possibly the D gene is TRBD1, per 6 matching bases. The CDR3 region reads CASSTGYGYTF. In nucleotide form, the sequence is TGTGCCAGCAGTACAGGGTATGGCTACACCTTC.